This TCR beta chain was recorded in a study of blood T cell repertoires in COVID-19. Across the whole study: COVID-19 samples, acute and convalescent, were from the United States, Italy and Spain.

Assay: immunoSEQ multiplex PCR; the TCRdb copy retains only in-frame clones and omits some. Of approximately 22,000 clones listed, 91% are singletons. The CDR3 totals 18 residues. V shed 0 bases and J shed 2 bases, with 17 bases lying between them. The germline gives CDR1 MNHEY, CDR2 SVGEGT. The chain carries TRBV6-2 or TRBV6-3 and TRBJ1-5; tentative D call: TRBD1 (6 bases). Sequencing was carried out using peripheral blood. The clonotype originates from a man between 70 and 80 years old with active COVID-19. The CDR3 reads CASSYSYRGGVGNQPQHF. The CDR3 nucleotides are TGTGCCAGCAGTTACTCGTATAGGGGGGGAGTCGGCAATCAGCCCCAGCATTTT.